The clone carrying this T cell receptor (beta chain) was recorded once. What it binds is unknown. Sequencing was at survey level. The repertoire was sequenced with immunoSEQ multiplex PCR; TCRdb's copy has only in-frame clones and lacks some. The profile covers more than 30,000 clones, with roughly 91% appearing a single time and roughly 0.38% taken by the ten largest. V was trimmed by 0 bases and J by 7 bases, leaving 7 bases between them. The length of the CDR3 is 14 residues. Germline CDR1 reads MNHEY; CDR2 reads SVGAGI. This record belongs to a study of STAT5B mutations in CD4+ large granular lymphocyte leukemia. Findings of the study overall: Patient CD4-sorted repertoires looked more clonal than healthy CD4+ repertoires, even without putative leukemic clones. Main leukemic clonotypes were patient-specific, but 20% to 25% appeared at low frequency elsewhere. TRBV06-family usage was enriched in top patient clones (8/27) versus controls (2/35).

The TCR sequence derives from a human donor in good health. The sample consisted of CD4+ T cells from blood buffy coats. This chain uses TRBV6-5 with TRBJ1-6; tentative D call: TRBD1 (6 bases). The CDR3 nucleotides are TGTGCCAGCAGTTACTCCGACAGGAATTCACCCCTCCACTTT. Protein sequence: CASSYSDRNSPLHF.